The source of this TCR beta chain is a study of regulatory T cells in long-lasting Graves disease. Study-wide background: Positivity for TSH receptor antibodies plus over 5 years of antithyroid drugs meant persistent Graves' disease.

The CDR3 runs 14 residues. The germline V gene encodes CDR1 ENHRY and CDR2 SYGVKD. With 11 bases clipped from V and 7 bases from J, the junction kept 14 bases outside the gene matches. iRepertoire HTBI primers and Arm-PCR of CDR3 regions built TCR beta libraries. TCRdb reanalysed the multiplex PCR reads using MiXCR and keeps one entry per CDR3 protein. Counted here are roughly 700,000 distinct CDR3 sequences, 25% to 35% occurring once; the ten biggest clones make up about 40%. The sample's time point: persistent/refractory GD, antithyroid drugs over 5 years with positive TRAb. The authors made the TCR library using RNA they extracted from PBMCs. Study-level results: Peripheral blood alone, not thyroid tissue, underwent study. Few sampled subjects may have lowered accuracy. TRBV28, TRBJ1-2 and TRBJ2-5 were segments that persistent disease favored.

Concerning this clonotype: Its antigen is undetermined.

This receptor was identified in a female donor with Graves disease. This material consisted of peripheral blood mononuclear cells (PBMCs), taken when the disease was refractory, from a patient treated with antithyroid drugs. The chain recombines TRBV10-3 with TRBJ1-2; 9 nucleotides line up with TRBD1. Here the CDR3 reads CAVTKKGTGSGYTF. CDR3 sequence (DNA): TGTGCCGTAACCAAGAAAGGGACAGGGTCTGGCTACACCTTC.